This TCR beta chain comes out of a study of CD8+ T cells in alopecia areata. The sequencing template was cDNA reverse transcribed from extracted RNA. TCRdb's copy holds only in-frame clones and misses some; the assay was immunoSEQ multiplex PCR. The sample gives over 90,000 clones, roughly 50% of which show up once; about 8.8% is in the top ten. The CDR3 loop spans 14 amino acids. The V gene lost 4 bases and the J gene lost 5 bases, with 15 bases spanning the gap. Germline loops: CDR1 SGHRS, CDR2 YFSETQ. V and J are TRBV5-1 and TRBJ2-5, with a weak D call TRBD1 (7 bases). The receptor's source is a human donor in good health. The sequenced sample consisted of CD4+ T cells sorted from blood. CDR3 region: CASSPSAGGETQYF. For the CDR3, the DNA is TGCGCCAGCAGCCCTTCCGCAGGGGGGGAGACCCAGTACTTC. Drawing the rest from reference TRBV5-1 and TRBJ2-5, the complete variable domain is KAGVTQTPRYLIKTRGQQVTLSCSPISGHRSVSWYQQTPGQGLQFLFEYFSETQRNKGNFPGRFSGRQFSNSRSEMNVSTLELGDSALYLCASSPSAGGETQYFGPGTRLLVL.